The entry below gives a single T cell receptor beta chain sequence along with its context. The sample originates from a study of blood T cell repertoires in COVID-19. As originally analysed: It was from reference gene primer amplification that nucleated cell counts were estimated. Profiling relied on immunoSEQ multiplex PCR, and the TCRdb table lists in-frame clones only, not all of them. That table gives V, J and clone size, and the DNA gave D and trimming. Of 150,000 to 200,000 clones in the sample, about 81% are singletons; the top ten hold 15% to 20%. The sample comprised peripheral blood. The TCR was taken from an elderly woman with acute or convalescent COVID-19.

This CDR3 is CAITALTRQALSNQPQHF. The DNA for the CDR3 is TGTGCCATCACTGCCTTAACAAGACAGGCACTTAGCAATCAGCCCCAGCATTTT. The V gene is TRBV10-3, the J gene TRBJ1-5; D perhaps matches TRBD1 (6 bases). Deletions cut 7 bases from V and 0 bases from J, with 22 bases between. Germline values: CDR1 ENHRY, CDR2 SYGVKD. The CDR3 is made up of 18 amino acids.